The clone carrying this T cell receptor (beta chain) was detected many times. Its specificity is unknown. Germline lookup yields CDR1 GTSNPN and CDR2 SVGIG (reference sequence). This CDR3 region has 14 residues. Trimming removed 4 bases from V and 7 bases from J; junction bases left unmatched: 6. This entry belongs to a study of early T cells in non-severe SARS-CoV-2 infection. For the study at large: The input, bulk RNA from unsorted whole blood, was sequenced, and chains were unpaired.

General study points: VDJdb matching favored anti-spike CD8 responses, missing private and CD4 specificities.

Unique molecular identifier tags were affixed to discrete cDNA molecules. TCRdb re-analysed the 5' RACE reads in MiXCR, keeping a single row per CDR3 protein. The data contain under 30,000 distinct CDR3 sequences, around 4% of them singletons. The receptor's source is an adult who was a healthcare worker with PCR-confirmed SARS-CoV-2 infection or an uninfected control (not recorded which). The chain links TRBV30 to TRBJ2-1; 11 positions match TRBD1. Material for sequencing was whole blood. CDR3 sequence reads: CAWTTGTGGNEQFF. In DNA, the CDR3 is TGTGCCTGGACGACGGGGACAGGGGGAAATGAGCAGTTCTTC.